Each of the 8 T cell receptor beta chains below was sequenced from the same sample in a study of cytomegalovirus exposure and HLA in healthy donors. Researchers ran the PCR with 60 Vbeta and 13 Jbeta primers. Profiling relied on immunoSEQ multiplex PCR, and the TCRdb table lists in-frame clones only, not all of them. The repertoire has some 120,000 clones, 80% to 90% of them found once; the top ten carry just under 3%. Sequenced input: PBMCs. These receptors all come from a woman younger than 35 in good health and CMV-seropositive.

DNA of the CDR3: TGCGCCAGCAGCCAAGAAGCTGGTACCGGGGAGCTGTTTTTT. Residues: CASSQEAGTGELFF. V and J are TRBV4-1 and TRBJ2-2; D ambiguous. Deletions cut 0 bases from V and 5 bases from J, with 7 bases between. The CDR3 is 14 amino acids. Germline CDR1 and CDR2: MGHRA and YSYEKL.

The rearrangement uses TRBV29-1 and TRBJ2-3; TRBD2 matches at 12 bases. This CDR3 spans 21 amino acids. Germline assignment: CDR1 SQVTM and CDR2 ANQGSEA. The trim removed 3 bases at V and 5 bases at J, leaving 24 bases unmatched. CDR3 nucleotides: TGCAGCGTTGACGGCCAGGAACCGGGACAACCTCTAGCGGGGGGGGTAGATACGCAGTATTTT. This sequence encodes CSVDGQEPGQPLAGGVDTQYF.

CDR3 sequence (DNA): TGTGCCAGCAGCCAAGTGGCAGGGGGTGACCAGCCCCAGCATTTT. Translated: CASSQVAGGDQPQHF. The V and J genes are TRBV14 and TRBJ1-5; 7 bases map to TRBD1. CDR1 SGHDN and CDR2 FVKESK come from the germline V gene. V was clipped by 1 base and J by 7 bases; unmatched bases: 7. The CDR3 extends over 15 amino acids.

This clone was found once. This chain joins TRBV5-6 and TRBJ1-2; D may be TRBD1 (5 bases). This CDR3 comprises 14 residues. Trimming left V 0 bases short and J 5 bases short, with 11 bases between. The germline CDR1 and CDR2 sequences are SGHDT and YYEEEE. CDR3 sequence: CASSLGDGGYGYTF. The CDR3 DNA reads TGTGCCAGCAGCTTGGGGGACGGGGGATATGGCTACACCTTC. Based on the CDR3 plus reference TRBV5-6 and TRBJ1-2, the full variable domain is DAGVTQSPTHLIKTRGQQVTLRCSPKSGHDTVSWYQQALGQGPQFIFQYYEEEERQRGNFPDRFSGHQFPNYSSELNVNALLLGDSALYLCASSLGDGGYGYTFGSGTRLTVV.

The chain employs TRBV28 and TRBJ1-1, with D uncertain. The germline CDR1 and CDR2 sequences are MDHEN and SYDVKM. V shed 4 bases and J shed 3 bases, with 12 bases lying between them. The CDR3 covers 14 residues. CDR3 region: CASSSSGDHTEAFF. The CDR3 nucleotides are TGTGCCAGCAGTTCCTCCGGGGATCACACTGAAGCTTTCTTT. The full variable domain, rest sourced from reference TRBV28 and TRBJ1-1, is DVKVTQSSRYLVKRTGEKVFLECVQDMDHENMFWYRQDPGLGLRLIYFSYDVKMKEKGDIPEGYSVSREKKERFSLILESASTNQTSMYLCASSSSGDHTEAFFGQGTRLTVV.

This sequence joins TRBV27 and TRBJ2-7; 9 nucleotides agree with TRBD2. CDR3 length: 15 residues. The germline V gene has CDR1 MNHEY and CDR2 SMNVEV (reference sequence). The ends lost 3 bases at V and 7 bases at J; junction bases unmatched: 10. The CDR3 nucleotides are TGTGCCAGCAGTTTGGCGGGGGCGGGGGGGCGAGAGCAGTACTTC. Translation: CASSLAGAGGREQYF.

The gene calls are TRBV5-1 and TRBJ2-7; possible D gene TRBD2, 6 bases. Looked up from germline, CDR1 is SGHRS and CDR2 is YFSETQ. The ends were cut back, 0 bases at V and 3 bases at J, with 16 bases in the middle. This CDR3 spans 16 amino acids. DNA for the CDR3: TGCGCCAGCAGCTTGGGCCCCCGGGGGAATTACTACGAGCAGTACTTC. Protein product: CASSLGPRGNYYEQYF. The full variable domain, rest sourced from reference TRBV5-1 and TRBJ2-7, is KAGVTQTPRYLIKTRGQQVTLSCSPISGHRSVSWYQQTPGQGLQFLFEYFSETQRNKGNFPGRFSGRQFSNSRSEMNVSTLELGDSALYLCASSLGPRGNYYEQYFGPGTRLTVT.

V usage is TRBV29-1 and J usage is TRBJ2-2, with no clear D. In germline, CDR1 is SQVTM, CDR2 ANQGSEA. The CDR3 has 12 amino acids. V shed 0 bases and J shed 4 bases, with 3 bases lying between them. CDR3 residues: CSVEDLTGELFF. The CDR3 DNA sequence: TGCAGCGTTGAAGATCTCACCGGGGAGCTGTTTTTT.